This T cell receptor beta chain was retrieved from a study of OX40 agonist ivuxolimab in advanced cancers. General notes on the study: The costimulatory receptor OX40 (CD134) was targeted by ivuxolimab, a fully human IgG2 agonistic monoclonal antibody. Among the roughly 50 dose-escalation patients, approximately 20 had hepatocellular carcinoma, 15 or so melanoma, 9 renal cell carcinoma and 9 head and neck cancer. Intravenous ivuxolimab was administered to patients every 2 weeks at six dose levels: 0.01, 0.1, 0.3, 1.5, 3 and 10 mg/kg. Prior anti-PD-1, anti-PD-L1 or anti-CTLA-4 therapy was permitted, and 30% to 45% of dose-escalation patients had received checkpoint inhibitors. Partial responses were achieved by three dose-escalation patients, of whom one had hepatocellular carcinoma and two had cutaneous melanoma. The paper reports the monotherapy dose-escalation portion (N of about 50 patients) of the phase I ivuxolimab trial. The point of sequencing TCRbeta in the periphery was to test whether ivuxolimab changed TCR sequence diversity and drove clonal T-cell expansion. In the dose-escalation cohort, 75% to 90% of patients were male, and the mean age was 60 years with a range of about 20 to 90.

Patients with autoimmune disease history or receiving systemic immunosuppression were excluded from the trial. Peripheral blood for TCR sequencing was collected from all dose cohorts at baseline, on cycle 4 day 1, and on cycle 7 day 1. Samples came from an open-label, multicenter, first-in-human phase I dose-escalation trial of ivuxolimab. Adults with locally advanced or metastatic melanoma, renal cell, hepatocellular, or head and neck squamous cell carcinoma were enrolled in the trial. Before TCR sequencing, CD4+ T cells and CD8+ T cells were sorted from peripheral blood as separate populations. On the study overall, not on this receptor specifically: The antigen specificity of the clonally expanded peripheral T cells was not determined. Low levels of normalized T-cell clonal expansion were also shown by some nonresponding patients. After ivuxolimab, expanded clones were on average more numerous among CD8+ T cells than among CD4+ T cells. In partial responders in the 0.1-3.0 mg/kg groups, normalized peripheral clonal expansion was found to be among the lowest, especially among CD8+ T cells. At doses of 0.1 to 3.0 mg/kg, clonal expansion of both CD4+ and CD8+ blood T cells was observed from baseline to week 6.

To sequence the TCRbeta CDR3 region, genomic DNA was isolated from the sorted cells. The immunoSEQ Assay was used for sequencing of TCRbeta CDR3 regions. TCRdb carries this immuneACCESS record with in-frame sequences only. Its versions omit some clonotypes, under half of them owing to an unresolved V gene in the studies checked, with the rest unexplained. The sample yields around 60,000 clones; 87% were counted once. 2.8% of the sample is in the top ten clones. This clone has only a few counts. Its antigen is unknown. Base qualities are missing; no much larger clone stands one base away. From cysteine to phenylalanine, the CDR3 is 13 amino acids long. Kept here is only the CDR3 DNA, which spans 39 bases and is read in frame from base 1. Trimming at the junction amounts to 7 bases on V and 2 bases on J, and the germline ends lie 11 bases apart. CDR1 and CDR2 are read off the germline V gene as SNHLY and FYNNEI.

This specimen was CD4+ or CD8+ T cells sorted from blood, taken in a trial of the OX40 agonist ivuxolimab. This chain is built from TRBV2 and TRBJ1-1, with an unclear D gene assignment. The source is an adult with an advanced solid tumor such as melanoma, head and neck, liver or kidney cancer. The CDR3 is CASKVEGNTEAFF. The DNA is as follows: TGTGCCAGCAAAGTTGAGGGTAACACTGAAGCTTTCTTT.